These 20 T cell receptor beta chains were all obtained from the same sample, sequenced in a study of blood T cells in healthy people across ages. PCR was performed a second time for about 6 to 12 cycles using a sample-barcoded 5' primer and a J-beta primer mix. TCRdb reprocessed the 5' RACE reads via MiXCR and lists one record per CDR3 protein. This sample carries approximately 760,000 distinct CDR3 sequences, roughly 25% of them seen once, and the ten largest clones take under 9.5%. This sample was shared with a second study, whose subject was T cells of mothers and their children.

The sequenced sample consisted of blood. The receptor source for this set is a boy aged 5 to 17 in good health.

This clonotype has a handful of counts. The gene calls are TRBV5-1 and TRBJ2-2; a weak D match, TRBD1 (6 bases). V dropped 2 bases and J dropped 3 bases, with 8 bases sitting between them. The germline gives CDR1 SGHRS, CDR2 YFSETQ. The CDR3 has 14 residues. The CDR3: CASSLSGDTGELFF. CDR3 in DNA: TGCGCCAGCAGCTTATCAGGGGACACCGGGGAGCTGTTTTTT.

This sequence joins TRBV5-6 and TRBJ1-2, with 8 bases fitting TRBD1. V dropped 1 base and J dropped 7; count of bases not matched to a gene: 3. CDR3 size: 13 residues. Germline CDR1 reads SGHDT; CDR2 reads YYEEEE. The CDR3 DNA reads TGTGCCAGCAGCTTGCTAACAGGGGGTGGCTACACCTTC. It yields the protein CASSLLTGGGYTF.

The sample holds a few counts of this clonotype. Germline and junction disagree at one end, which may indicate a read error. The chain carries TRBV11-2 and TRBJ1-4, with 7 nucleotides matching TRBD1. Germline-derived CDR1 and CDR2 are SGHAT and FQNNGV. The CDR3 sequence is 16 residues long. The CDR3 region is CAGSLDRVTTNEKLFF. The CDR3, as DNA: TGTGCCGGCAGCCTTGACAGGGTAACCACTAATGAAAAACTGTTTTTT.

The chain combines TRBV9 with TRBJ2-2; D is uncertain. Germline V gene sequence: CDR1 SGDLS, CDR2 YYNGEE. Trimming removed 0 bases from V and 4 bases from J, with 10 bases in between. This CDR3 contains 15 residues. The CDR3 region has the DNA TGTGCCAGCAGCGTAGCTACGGAGTTCACCGGGGAGCTGTTTTTT. Translation gives CASSVATEFTGELFF.

The gene calls are TRBV5-6 and TRBJ2-5, with 10 bases identical to TRBD2. With the DNA end fitting TRBJ2-1 better, the J assignment may be wrong. The CDR3 contains 16 residues. Germline assignment: CDR1 SGHDT and CDR2 YYEEEE. DNA for the CDR3: TGTGCCAGCAGCCCGCAGCGGGAGGGCCTTAGCTATGAGCAGTTCTTC. This gives the protein CASSPQREGLSYEQFF.

The table lists this clonotype with a few counts. This rearrangement joins TRBV29-1 to TRBJ1-1; D perhaps matches TRBD1 (6 bases). Germline V gene sequence: CDR1 SQVTM, CDR2 ANQGSEA. V was pared by 1 base and J by 4 bases, with 7 bases between. This CDR3 is 12 amino acids long. CDR3 nucleotides: TGCAGCGTTGAAGTAGGGGGCACTGAAGCTTTCTTT. This codes for CSVEVGGTEAFF.

The chain uses TRBV6-1 and TRBJ2-3; D is perhaps TRBD1 or TRBD2 (6 bases each). The ends were cut back, 1 base at V and 0 bases at J, with 11 bases in the middle. This CDR3 spans 16 amino acids. Per the germline V gene, CDR1 is MNHNS and CDR2 is SASEGT. Here the CDR3 reads CASSEVKGGSTDTQYF. The CDR3 bases are TGTGCCAGCAGTGAAGTGAAGGGGGGTAGCACAGATACGCAGTATTTT.

This clonotype was picked up many times. V and J are TRBV12-3 or TRBV12-4 and TRBJ2-5; 12 positions agree with TRBD2. V gave up 6 bases and J gave up 1 base; unmatched junction bases: 3. The CDR3 loop spans 15 amino acids. CDR3 region: CASSQLAGGQETQYF. The CDR3 bases are TGTGCCAGCAGCCAACTAGCGGGGGGCCAAGAGACCCAGTACTTC.

This clonotype was observed a handful of times. This rearrangement joins TRBV12-3 or TRBV12-4 to TRBJ1-4; D unclear. V gave up 2 bases and J gave up 4 bases, with 14 bases separating them. The CDR3 covers 16 residues. CDR3: CASSLSGGINNEKLFF. CDR3 nucleotide sequence: TGTGCCAGCAGTTTAAGTGGAGGGATAAATAATGAAAAACTGTTTTTT.

This clonotype was recorded a few times. CDR3 amino acids: CASSLAAGGRDTQYF. The DNA of the CDR3 is TGTGCCAGCAGCTTAGCGGCGGGGGGGAGAGATACGCAGTATTTT. J is TRBJ2-3 and V is TRBV7-9; 9 bases match TRBD2. CDR3 length: 15 amino acids. Germline CDR1 SEHNR, CDR2 FQNEAQ (reference sequence). V shed 0 bases, J shed 5 bases, and the junction held 3 bases outside the gene matches.

This chain connects TRBV29-1 to TRBJ2-6, with a weak D call TRBD1 (5 bases). Germline-derived CDR1 and CDR2 are SQVTM and ANQGSEA. This CDR3 spans 16 amino acids. The V end lost 7 bases, the J end lost 4 bases, and 20 bases lay between the germline ends. CDR3: CSALVQVPSGANVLTF. CDR3 DNA sequence: TGCAGCGCCTTAGTACAGGTTCCTTCGGGGGCCAACGTCCTGACTTTC. Full variable domain (missing parts from reference TRBV29-1 and TRBJ2-6): SAVISQKPSRDICQRGTSLTIQCQVDSQVTMMFWYRQQPGQSLTLIATANQGSEATYESGFVIDKFPISRPNLTFSTLTVSNMSPEDSSIYLCSALVQVPSGANVLTFGAGSRLTVL.

The V gene is TRBV20-1, the J gene TRBJ1-2; D may be TRBD1 (5 bases). CDR1 is DFQATT and CDR2 is SNEGSKA in the germline V gene (reference sequence). The length of the CDR3 is 16 residues. Trimming stripped 3 bases from V and 1 base from J, with 18 bases between. The CDR3 loop reads CSASPIQEGINYGYTF. For the CDR3, the DNA is TGCAGTGCTAGCCCTATCCAAGAGGGGATTAACTATGGCTACACCTTC.

This chain links TRBV20-1 with TRBJ2-1; TRBD2 matches 7 bases. The DNA end lines up better with TRBJ2-7; the J call may be wrong. Germline CDR1 is DFQATT and CDR2 is SNEGSKA (reference sequence). CDR3 length: 13 amino acids. The CDR3 protein is CSAFPGGDYEQYF. CDR3 nucleotides: TGCAGTGCCTTCCCGGGGGGAGACTACGAGCAGTACTTC.

V and J are TRBV9 and TRBJ2-7, with D maybe TRBD1 (5 bases). Germline V CDR1 and CDR2: SGDLS, YYNGEE. CDR3 length: 11 residues. The V end lost 3 bases, the J end lost 12 bases, and 13 bases lay between the germline ends. The CDR3 reads CASSDPGQRYF. The CDR3 coding sequence is TGTGCCAGCAGCGACCCAGGGCAACGGTACTTC.

This chain joins TRBV3-1 and TRBJ2-7, with 7 bases that match TRBD1. There are 17 residues in the CDR3. After removal of 5 bases from V and 5 bases from J, the junction contained 18 bases not matched to a gene. CDR1 and CDR2 (germline): LGHDT, YNNKEL (reference sequence). CDR3 amino acids: CASSSETGNLPRNEQYF. The DNA of the CDR3 is TGTGCCAGCAGCTCAGAGACAGGGAACCTTCCAAGAAACGAGCAGTACTTC.

This clonotype was picked up a small number of times. This chain joins TRBV10-3 and TRBJ2-5; 9 bases line up with TRBD1. The CDR3 is 15 amino acids. Germline values: CDR1 ENHRY, CDR2 SYGVKD. The V segment lost 0 bases and the J segment 4 bases; nucleotides outside the gene matches: 3. This CDR3 is CAISESADRGETQYF. The CDR3, as DNA: TGTGCCATCAGTGAGTCTGCGGACAGGGGAGAGACCCAGTACTTC.

This clonotype was found a few times. The genes are TRBV7-2 and TRBJ2-3; 7 bases fit TRBD2. The V segment lost 5 bases and the J segment 0 bases; nucleotides outside the gene matches: 8. The CDR3 totals 16 residues. Looked up from germline, CDR1 is SGHTA and CDR2 is FQGNSA. The CDR3 sequence: CASSVPTSSSTDTQYF. CDR3 DNA sequence: TGTGCCAGCAGCGTGCCGACTAGCAGTAGCACAGATACGCAGTATTTT.

The chain has TRBV27 and TRBJ1-4; tentative D call: TRBD1 (5 bases). Trimming took off 4 bases at V and 8 bases at J, with 11 bases between the two ends. This CDR3 contains 13 residues. Germline lookup yields CDR1 MNHEY and CDR2 SMNVEV (reference sequence). CDR3 protein: CASSSREGEKLFF. DNA for the CDR3: TGTGCCAGCAGTTCAAGGGAGGGGGAAAAACTGTTTTTT.

In this sample, this clonotype turned up a few times. This chain connects TRBV12-3 or TRBV12-4 to TRBJ2-5; 7 bases fit TRBD2. The V segment lost 3 bases and the J segment 5 bases; nucleotides outside the gene matches: 9. The CDR3 covers 15 residues. This CDR3 is CASSLVLTSVETQYF. The CDR3, as DNA: TGTGCCAGCAGTTTGGTTCTCACTAGCGTCGAGACCCAGTACTTC.

The chain uses TRBV7-2 and TRBJ2-3, with unresolved D. This CDR3 spans 16 amino acids. V lost 5 bases and J lost 2, with 17 bases in between. Germline CDR1 and CDR2: SGHTA and FQGNSA. Here the CDR3 DNA reads TGTGCCAGCAGCACGTTAGGGAACAGAGACACAGATACGCAGTATTTT. This gives the protein CASSTLGNRDTDTQYF.